This T cell receptor (beta chain) was observed in a study of T cell changes during pregnancy in multiple sclerosis (dated by TCRdb to the late 2010s). About the study as a whole: The study examined how the T cell repertoire changed over the course of pregnancy in women with multiple sclerosis.

CDR1 and CDR2 are read off the germline V gene (reference sequence) as SGHNT and YYREEE. V is reduced by 3 bases and J by 2 bases, leaving a spacing of 9 bases between them. Including the terminal cysteine and phenylalanine, the CDR3 comprises 13 residues. The retained sequence is limited to the CDR3, 39 bases, with the frame set at the first base. Receptor amplification or capture employed the immunoSEQ multiplex PCR assay. TCRdb limited this immuneACCESS table to in-frame rearrangements with V and J called. A share of clones is missing; checked studies link under half to unresolved V genes, and the rest is unexplained. This sample comprises tens of thousands of clones, 93% of them detected only once. The top ten hold more than 2% of the sample. Details on this clone: This receptor's antigen is unknown. Per-base quality was not reported, and no clone a single base away is much larger than it.

The source is a female donor with multiple sclerosis, enrolled in a pregnancy study. The starting material was CD8+ T cells from peripheral blood mononuclear cells, obtained in the third trimester of pregnancy. The sequence links TRBV5-4 to TRBJ2-7, and TRBD2 may be the D gene, going by 6 matching bases. The DNA sequence reads TGTGCCAGCAGCTCGGGAGCGACCTACGAGCAGTACTTC. Its protein is CASSSGATYEQYF.